This entry concerns a single T cell receptor beta chain. This clone appeared a few times. It lacks a known antigen. Per-nucleotide qualities are absent, and no much larger clonotype sits a single base away. The data originate from a study of cytomegalovirus exposure and HLA in healthy donors (dated by TCRdb to between 2016 and 2019). With respect to the entire study: An earlier analysis of approximately 600 of the donors reported approximately 270 Gb of sequence data and 120 million or so unique TCR beta sequences from approximately 180 million T cells. Among a few hundred genotyped donors of the cohort, an average of around 240,000 unique TCR beta nucleotide sequences were sequenced per donor, about a sixth of them non-productive. Genome-wide SNP genotypes for about 65% of the 666 donors were used in a later genetic analysis, which treated that subset as a discovery cohort. Typing coverage varied by locus: roughly 629-630 donors for A, B, C, DRB1 and DQB1; roughly 500 for DQA1; about 600 for DPA1; around 450 for DPB1. The study profiled the T cell repertoires of under 700 subjects by immunosequencing and related them to cytomegalovirus serostatus. Class I and class II HLA loci were covered by the typing at four-digit resolution. To study patterns of TCR occurrence, a later analysis re-analyzed previously published TCR beta repertoires from several hundred donors and added high-resolution HLA genotyping. About 300 gigabases of sequencing data and 80 million or so unique TCR sequences were included in an early release covering 500 to 750 HLA-typed donors. Along with the roughly 700-subject first cohort, a separate validation cohort of over a hundred different subjects was used. The study aimed to test whether signatures of past pathogen exposure could be identified by cataloging public T cell receptors. Of the 300 to 400 genotyped donors, roughly 85% fell in the genetic ancestry cluster associated with self-reported Caucasian donors. The later analysis used no new phenotypic data to find candidate immune exposures, relying instead on TCR beta sequences and their occurrence across donors. An earlier analysis of more than 450 of the donors used high-throughput TCR beta sequencing to judge whether each TCR beta V gene segment behaved as functional or pseudogenic. Several DR-DQ haplotypes were handled as single units for association and clustering because linkage in the cohort was strong. To predict cytomegalovirus infection status, the study brought together high-throughput TCR immunosequencing, statistical association of individual TCRs with disease status, and machine learning. Every repertoire in the discovery cohort had been generated on one and the same sequencing platform. Donor age, sex, ethnicity and CMV serostatus were collected together with the repertoire data. The full study reports these points: Because counts were too low, roughly 16 rarely observed V segments, including chromosome 9 orphons, were left out of the earlier analysis of roughly 600 of the donors. Immune exposure information for the cohort was limited to CMV serostatus. The study gave a list of about 160 TCR beta chains associated with cytomegalovirus. A further reported finding was that TCR beta sequences accurately predicted the HLA-A and HLA-B alleles for most subjects in the first cohort. The authors suggested that the approach could potentially be extended to other disease states and immunological phenotypes. Only TCR beta chains were sequenced in this cohort, and the absence of alpha or paired-chain data limited detectable features. In an earlier analysis of around 600 of the donors, most TCR beta V segments appeared in productive rearrangements about 87% or about 30% of the time, broadly matching IMGT annotations. In a later analysis, HLA-associated TCR beta chains showed more clonal expansion and lower generation probabilities than non-associated chains that were equally common. A later analysis found that TCR association rates varied across HLA loci, with DRB1 alleles showing the most associated TCRs and HLA-C alleles the fewest. Several of the top co-occurrence clusters appeared to be linked to parvovirus B19, influenza, CMV and Epstein-Barr virus, according to a later analysis. In a later analysis, most CMV-associated TCR beta chains were found to appear HLA-restricted, with HLA associations seemingly driven largely by CMV exposure. When HLA alleles, especially DR and DQ, strongly co-occurred, TCR associations were difficult to assign to individual alleles. While some public TCRs were present in many individuals, most TCR sequences turned up only very rarely across donors. The classifier was reported to diagnose cytomegalovirus status with high specificity and sensitivity in both the original cohort and the validation cohort. HLA typing was unavailable for some donors at each locus, so association tests used only the typed subset. V-gene and J-gene trimming of TCR beta chains was associated with a missense DCLRE1C variant in a later genetic analysis, and the association was replicated in an independent cohort. A later genetic analysis reported fewer N-insertions in productive TCRs among donors in an Asian-associated ancestry cluster than the approximately 700-donor mean. Roughly uniform sequencing depth across donors was assumed in presence/absence analyses, although this assumption may not hold. At a false discovery rate of 0.05, a later analysis linked 16,951 TCR beta sequences to specific HLA alleles. Correlated functional status among segregating V segments might be attributable to linkage disequilibrium, but an unknown experimental factor could not be ruled out. A cluster of highly shared sequence variants was judged likely to represent a technical artifact of the sequencing pipeline. A few of the identified cytomegalovirus-associated TCR beta chains were confirmed in vitro to be specific for cytomegalovirus antigens.

The cohort was made up of roughly 670 healthy bone marrow donors. At the time of sampling, every cohort member was nominally healthy, though immune exposures that went unrecorded were likely present. The donor was CMV seropositive and was included in the group of 250 to 300 seropositive cohort members. A peripheral blood sample was collected from each donor, and TCR beta sequencing was performed on peripheral blood mononuclear cells. Genomic DNA extraction from the blood cell samples was performed with the Qiagen DNeasy Blood Extraction Kit. The method behind the library was the immunoSEQ multiplex PCR assay. The multiplex PCR relied on a mix of 60 forward primers for TCR Vbeta segments and 13 reverse primers for TCR Jbeta segments. Amplification of the CDR3 region of rearranged TCR beta genes was performed with a multiplex PCR assay on genomic DNA. The Illumina HiSeq System was used to sequence the amplified TCR beta libraries as 87-base-pair reads. Processing in the source paper ran as follows. In a later analysis, around 80 million unique TCR beta chains were counted across the roughly 610 repertoires, and approximately 11 million of these chains were shared by at least two donors. Raw reads were error-corrected and collapsed into unique sequences by a nearest-neighbor algorithm in which closely related sequences were merged to remove PCR and sequencing errors. Alignment of CDR3 sequences to IMGT reference sequences was used to assign V, D and J gene segments. For a sequence to be retained, a match of at least six nucleotides to both a V gene segment and a J gene segment was required. A rearrangement counted as productive if the CDR3 had no stop codons and remained in frame with V and J, and every other rearrangement counted as non-productive. CDR3 was defined by IMGT convention, running from the second conserved V-encoded cysteine to the conserved J-encoded phenylalanine. The earlier analysis of a few hundred of the donors excluded sequences that lacked an unambiguous match to a single V gene segment. An earlier analysis of some 500 of the donors classified V segments as functional when productive rearrangements were above 56.7% and as segregating when the standard deviation between donors was above 5%. A statistical classification framework was developed to diagnose cytomegalovirus status using the catalog of TCR beta chain sequences. In a later analysis, V and J genes were assigned by comparing TCR nucleotide sequences against IMGT/GENE-DB human TR gene sequences. The TCRdist pipeline was used in a later analysis to assign CDR3 sequences and most-parsimonious VDJ recombination scenarios. A later analysis defined each TCR beta chain by its CDR3 amino acid sequence plus V-gene family, and excluded reads lacking a unique V-gene family. A later analysis removed 500 to 600 highly shared, low-generation-probability nucleotide sequences to deal with suspected cross-contamination and a sequencing artifact. In a later analysis, a clonal expansion index for each public chain was calculated from normalized within-repertoire ranks of inferred template counts. Generation probabilities in a later analysis came from a VDJ recombination model fitted to out-of-frame rearrangements, and those results were checked against IGoR. Hypergeometric tests were used in a later analysis to score TCR-TCR, TCR-HLA and TCR-CMV co-occurrence, with a repertoire-size bias correction applied to the TCR pairs. In a later analysis, false discovery rates were estimated by permuting HLA or CMV assignments 20 times. A later analysis grouped co-occurring TCRs with DBSCAN, adding TCRdist sequence similarity when clustering within HLA-allele-positive subsets. Repertoires with fewer than 30,000 or more than 120,000 public chains were left out of co-occurrence clustering, as were about five repertoires with anomalous nucleotide sharing. Entries here come from immuneACCESS through TCRdb and include only in-frame sequences with V and J called. Some clones fail to appear in such tables; in the studies checked, an unresolved V gene covers under half of the shortfall, and the cause of the remainder is unknown. V, J and clone size are taken as reported in that table, and D and trimming were inferred from the DNA itself. The table for this sample lists some 110,000 clones; about four fifths of them were counted only once. Of the sample, roughly an eighth is held by the ten largest clones.

Sequencing was performed on PBMCs. This clonotype originated in a woman in her sixties or seventies in good health and CMV-seropositive.

Here is the DNA: TGTGCCAGCTCACCCGGGGGAAGGGGTCCCTCCTACGAGCAGTACTTC. This yields the protein CASSPGGRGPSYEQYF. The rearranged segments are TRBV18 and TRBJ2-7; TRBD2 might be the D gene, on 6 matching bases. The CDR3 sequence holds 16 residues, the cysteine and phenylalanine included. The only DNA kept is the CDR3, 48 bases in frame from the first base. V and J lose 3 bases and 0 bases, and a span of 15 bases separates them. CDR1 and CDR2 were assigned from the germline V gene as KGHSH and LQKENI.